The rows below give T cell receptor beta chains drawn from one sample of a study of cytomegalovirus exposure and HLA in healthy donors. Profiled with immunoSEQ multiplex PCR; TCRdb holds only in-frame clones, not every one. The top ten clones hold about 9.3% of a sample with 150,000 to 200,000 clones, around 85% of them seen once. Sample: PBMCs. The receptors come from a man between 18 and 29 years old in good health and CMV-seropositive. The CDR3 runs from the conserved cysteine through the conserved F or W. Fields, in order: V gene, J gene, D gene, clone size, CDR3 protein, CDR3 DNA. D genes are given only for firm matches. The size entry is marked missing in some rows and otherwise reads once, few, many or a size class.

>TRBV4-3|TRBJ2-7|NA|NA
CASSQDPRVGDEQYF
TGCGCCAGCAGCCAAGATCCCAGGGTGGGCGACGAGCAGTACTTC
>TRBV5-5|TRBJ2-3|TRBD2|NA
CASSGAGWVAGGPDTQYF
TGTGCCAGCAGCGGCGCAGGGTGGGTTGCGGGGGGGCCAGATACGCAGTATTTT
>TRBV5-6|TRBJ2-1|NA|NA
CASSPGVVGPNEQFF
TGTGCCAGCAGCCCTGGAGTTGTGGGGCCCAATGAGCAGTTCTTC
>TRBV14|TRBJ1-1|NA|NA
CASSRRGTEAFF
TGTGCCAGCAGCCGGAGGGGCACTGAAGCTTTCTTT
>TRBV18|TRBJ2-7|NA|NA
CASSGLNEQYF
TGTGCCAGCTCGGGACTGAACGAGCAGTACTTC
>TRBV7-2|TRBJ1-1|NA|NA
CASRQRGGGWEAFF
TGTGCCAGCAGGCAGCGGGGAGGGGGATGGGAAGCTTTCTTT
>TRBV6-5|TRBJ1-1|NA|few
CASSYQSQGHAFF
TGTGCCAGCAGTTACCAGTCGCAGGGTCATGCTTTCTTT
>TRBV13|TRBJ2-7|NA|NA
CASSLRGHGYEQYF
TGTGCCAGCAGCTTAAGAGGGCATGGCTACGAGCAGTACTTC
>TRBV4-3|TRBJ2-3|NA|NA
CASSQVGAGPTDTQYF
TGCGCCAGCAGCCAAGTTGGTGCAGGGCCCACAGATACGCAGTATTTT
>TRBV28|TRBJ2-7|NA|once
CASSLLNFSRYYEQYF
TGTGCCAGCAGCCTCCTGAATTTTAGCAGATACTACGAGCAGTACTTC
>TRBV18|TRBJ2-1|TRBD2|NA
CASSPLAGSSYNEQFF
TGTGCCAGCTCACCACTAGCGGGGAGCTCCTACAATGAGCAGTTCTTC
>TRBV19|TRBJ1-1|TRBD1|NA
CASSILGTGNTEAFF
TGTGCCAGTAGTATATTAGGGACAGGGAACACTGAAGCTTTCTTT
>TRBV11-2|TRBJ2-3|TRBD1|NA
CASRRTGGTDTQYF
TGTGCCAGCAGAAGGACAGGGGGCACAGATACGCAGTATTTT
>TRBV30|TRBJ2-2|TRBD1|NA
CAWSRVGGNGELFF
TGTGCCTGGAGCCGGGTAGGGGGCAACGGGGAGCTGTTTTTT
>TRBV10-3|TRBJ2-5|NA|NA
CAISVQGGETQYF
TGTGCCATCAGTGTACAGGGTGGAGAGACCCAGTACTTC
>TRBV5-1|TRBJ2-5|TRBD2|once
CASSVGLAEETQYF
TGCGCCAGCAGCGTGGGACTAGCGGAAGAGACCCAGTACTTC
>TRBV7-9|TRBJ2-5|TRBD1|NA
CASSLVGGGTGGRETQYF
TGTGCCAGCAGCTTAGTAGGGGGCGGGACAGGGGGTCGAGAGACCCAGTACTTC